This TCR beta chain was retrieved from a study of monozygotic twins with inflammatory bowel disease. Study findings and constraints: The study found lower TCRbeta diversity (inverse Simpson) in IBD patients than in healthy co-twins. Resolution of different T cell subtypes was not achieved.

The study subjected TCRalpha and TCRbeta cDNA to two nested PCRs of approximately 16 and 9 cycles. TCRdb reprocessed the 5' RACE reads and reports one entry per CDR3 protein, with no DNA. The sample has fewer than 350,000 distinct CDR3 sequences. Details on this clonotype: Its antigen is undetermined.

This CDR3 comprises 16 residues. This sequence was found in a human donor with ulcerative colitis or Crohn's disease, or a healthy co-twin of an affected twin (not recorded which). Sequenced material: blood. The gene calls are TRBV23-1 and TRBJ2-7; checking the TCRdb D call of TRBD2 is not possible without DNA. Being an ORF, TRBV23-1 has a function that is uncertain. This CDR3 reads CASPPGLTREPYEQYF.